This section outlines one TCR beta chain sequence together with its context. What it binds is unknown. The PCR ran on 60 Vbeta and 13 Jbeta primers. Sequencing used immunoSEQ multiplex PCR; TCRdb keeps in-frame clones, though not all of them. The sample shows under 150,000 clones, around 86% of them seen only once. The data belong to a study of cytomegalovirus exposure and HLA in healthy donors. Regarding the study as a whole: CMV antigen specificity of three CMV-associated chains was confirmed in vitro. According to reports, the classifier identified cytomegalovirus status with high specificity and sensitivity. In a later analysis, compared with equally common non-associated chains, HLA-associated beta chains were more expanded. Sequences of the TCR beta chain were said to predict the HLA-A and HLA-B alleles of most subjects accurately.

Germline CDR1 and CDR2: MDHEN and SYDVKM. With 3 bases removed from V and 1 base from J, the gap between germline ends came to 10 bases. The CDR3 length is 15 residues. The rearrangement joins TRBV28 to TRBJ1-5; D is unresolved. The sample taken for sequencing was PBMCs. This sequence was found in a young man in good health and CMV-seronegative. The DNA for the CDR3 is TGTGCCAGCAGTTTCGGTCGGTTGAGCAATCAGCCCCAGCATTTT. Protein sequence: CASSFGRLSNQPQHF.